The present entry profiles one T cell receptor beta chain with its context. The antigen it recognizes is unknown. It has no much larger one-base neighbor in the sample; base qualities were not kept. TCRbeta CDR3 regions were amplified from genomic DNA using the immunoSEQ Assay, a bias-controlled multiplex PCR. In the source study's methods: The number of nucleated cells in each sample was estimated from the amplification of reference gene primers within the assay. To quantify the absolute abundance of each unique TCRbeta CDR3 rearrangement, sequence reads were collapsed and filtered. For each sample, productive Simpson clonality was calculated as the square root of Simpson's diversity index over productive rearrangements. In its TCRdb copy, this immuneACCESS table keeps in-frame sequences only and misses some clones. Where compared with another copy, unresolved V genes explain less than half of these, and the others have no known cause. V and J calls and clone size are given by that table; D and trimming were obtained from the DNA. The table for this sample lists approximately 21,000 clones; roughly four fifths of them were counted only once. Clones ranked in the top ten supply roughly 7% of the sample.

V is trimmed back by 5 bases and J by 4 bases, and the junction contains 10 bases that no gene match accounts for. In the germline V gene, CDR1 corresponds to MNHEY and CDR2 to SVGEGT. The CDR3, from cysteine to phenylalanine, totals 16 residues. Only the CDR3 part of the read is kept: 48 bases, read in frame from the first base. This record comes from a study of blood T cell repertoires in COVID-19 (dated by TCRdb to 2019 to 2021). About the full investigation: Samples covering the acute and convalescent phases of COVID-19 were provided by collaborators in the United States, Italy and Spain. The prospective study material was composed of cDNA or gDNA derived from T cells, B-cell-depleted T cells, or PBMCs. Subjects who had been exposed to COVID-19, were actively infected with it, or had recovered from it provided the deeply sampled blood TCRbeta repertoires that made up the dataset. A freely available public database, intended as a resource for researchers studying the immune response to SARS-CoV-2, is where the repertoires were released. The samples were drawn from the first 160 participants of the ongoing ImmuneRACE study and from 950 to 1,500 subjects provided by 6 global collaborators. The sample metadata nearly always contained a de-identified subject ID, COVID-19 status, age in years and sex. HLA class I and class II types, where available, came from metadata supplied by the sample provider rather than from assay-based typing.

Each collaborating institution followed its own protocols to collect whole blood in K2EDTA tubes. For TCRbeta analysis, collaborators shipped samples as frozen whole blood, isolated PBMCs, or DNA extracted from either of those sample types. The study at large found these results: The amount of clinical and demographic metadata varied by source and participant and was provided uncurated.

The sequence was collected from a human donor in a cohort sampled during active COVID-19. The sample comprised peripheral blood. This receptor chain uses TRBV6-2 or TRBV6-3 and TRBJ1-1; 10 nucleotides in the junction match TRBD1. CDR3 region: CASSGRQGALGTEAFF. The DNA reads as follows: TGTGCCAGCAGTGGCAGACAGGGGGCGCTTGGCACTGAAGCTTTCTTT.